This T cell receptor (beta chain) was identified in a study of T-cell memory formation after mild COVID-19. The CDR3 covers 17 residues. V was clipped by 2 bases and J by 2 bases, with 16 bases between them. CDR1 is SNHLY, CDR2 FYNNEI, per germline. With regard to this clonotype: The target antigen is unknown.

From the 5' RACE reads, TCRdb called clonotypes with MiXCR, one entry per CDR3 protein. The table records approximately 300,000 distinct CDR3 sequences, 15% to 20% of them present only once. Study-wide points: The pre-infection memory compartment contained some responding clones, suggesting cross-reactive memory joined.

The sample taken for sequencing was PBMCs or a T cell subset sorted from them (not recorded which). The chain joins TRBV2 to TRBJ1-5, with a tentative D call TRBD1 (5 bases). The TCR comes from a man between 18 and 29 years old who had mild COVID-19 (a few samples of this study predate the infection). Cell type and time point are not known. DNA of the CDR3: TGTGCCAGCAGTGAATGGGGAGGGGCACTGGGCAATCAGCCCCAGCATTTT. The encoded protein is CASSEWGGALGNQPQHF. The full variable domain, completed using reference TRBV2 and TRBJ1-5, is EPEVTQTPSHQVTQMGQEVILRCVPISNHLYFYWYRQILGQKVEFLVSFYNNEISEKSEIFDDQFSVERPDGSNFTLKIRSTKLEDSAMYFCASSEWGGALGNQPQHFGDGTRLSIL.